The TCR beta chain described here comes from a study of identifying expanded T cells in peripheral blood. This CDR3 is 17 amino acids long. The ends were cut back, 3 bases at V and 1 base at J, with 21 bases in the middle. CDR1 is SQVTM, CDR2 ANQGSEA, per germline. Here immunoSEQ multiplex PCR was the method, and the copy in TCRdb shows in-frame clones only, minus some. The profile covers over 75,000 clones, with 88% appearing a single time and around 3.6% taken by the ten largest. During the collection period, no donor immune events like infections were recorded. The TCR sequence derives from a person aged 18 to 70 in good health. The sample taken for sequencing was blood. The chain couples TRBV29-1 to TRBJ2-5; D is possibly TRBD2 (5 bases). The CDR3 DNA reads TGCAGCGTTGATGGGCAAGAGCGGACCTATTTCCAAGAGACCCAGTACTTC. Protein: CSVDGQERTYFQETQYF.